The 15 T cell receptor beta chains presented below share a single source sample, sequenced in a study of blood T cell repertoires in COVID-19. Assay used: immunoSEQ multiplex PCR; TCRdb lists only in-frame clones, some missing. The sample has a few hundred thousand clones, 84% seen once. Material: PBMCs or T cells enriched from blood (not recorded which). The receptors stem from a man aged 25 to 40 with acute COVID-19.

The rearrangement uses TRBV28 and TRBJ2-5; D perhaps matches TRBD1 (5 bases). V was trimmed by 3 bases and J by 6 bases, leaving 8 bases between them. This CDR3 comprises 12 residues. Germline V CDR1 and CDR2: MDHEN, SYDVKM. CDR3 region: CASSFAGKTQYF. CDR3 nucleotides: TGTGCCAGCAGTTTCGCAGGGAAGACCCAGTACTTC.

The gene calls are TRBV6-4 and TRBJ2-1; 8 bases match TRBD1. The CDR3 spans 15 residues. V dropped 0 bases and J dropped 9; count of bases not matched to a gene: 7. The germline V gene encodes CDR1 MRHNA and CDR2 SNTAGT. The CDR3 bases are TGTGCCAGCAGTGACTCAGCCCAGGGGGCCGGTGAGCAGTTCTTC. This codes for CASSDSAQGAGEQFF.

The V and J genes are TRBV7-9 and TRBJ1-1; D not resolved. This CDR3 has 12 amino acids. Germline values: CDR1 SEHNR, CDR2 FQNEAQ (reference sequence). With 3 bases removed from V and 7 bases from J, the gap between germline ends came to 9 bases. This chain's CDR3 is CASSLGAREAFF. CDR3 coding DNA: TGTGCCAGCAGCTTGGGCGCCCGTGAAGCTTTCTTT.

The chain couples TRBV19 to TRBJ2-5, with TRBD2 matching over 9 bases. V shed 5 bases, J shed 2 bases, and the junction held 6 bases outside the gene matches. CDR3 size: 15 residues. Looked up from germline, CDR1 is LNHDA and CDR2 is SQIVND (reference sequence). CDR3 nucleotides: TGTGCCAGTAGTCGCGCTAGCGGGGCACAAGAGACCCAGTACTTC. Its translation: CASSRASGAQETQYF.

This clone was seen just once. The chain has TRBV7-6 and TRBJ1-5; 8 nucleotides align to TRBD1. V lost 5 bases and J lost 1; bases outside the gene matches: 7. Germline lookup yields CDR1 SGHVS and CDR2 FNYEAQ. CDR3 length: 16 amino acids. CDR3 nucleotide sequence: TGTGCCAGCAGCCCTACAGGGGGGCAGAGCAATCAGCCCCAGCATTTT. Translation: CASSPTGGQSNQPQHF.

Remarks on this clone: One end of the junction does not line up with germline, which may come from a read error. The V call is TRBV19, the J call TRBJ2-1; perhaps TRBD1 as D (5 bases). The CDR3 spans 13 residues. Germline V gene lookup returns CDR1 LNHDA and CDR2 SQIVND (reference sequence). The CDR3 loop reads CASSTQGYNEQFF. In DNA form, the CDR3 reads TGTGCCAGCAGTACCCAGGGATACAATGAGCAGTTCTTC.

The chain recombines TRBV7-2 with TRBJ2-1, with D possibly matching TRBD2 (6 bases). The CDR3 runs to 11 residues. V was clipped by 5 bases and J by 12 bases, with 11 bases between them. Germline CDR1 and CDR2: SGHTA and FQGNSA. The CDR3 here is CASSGGLGQFF. The DNA for the CDR3 is TGTGCCAGCAGCGGGGGACTTGGGCAGTTCTTC.

As DNA, the CDR3 is TGTGCTAGTGGTTTGGTATCGGGACAGGGTAGTGGTATCATCCACTTT. It encodes CASGLVSGQGSGIIHF. The chain employs TRBV12-5 and TRBJ1-6, with 9 positions matching TRBD1. The J segment lost 17 bases and the V segment lost 0 bases, leaving 14 bases of the junction unmatched. The V gene's germline CDR1 is LGHNT and CDR2 FRNRAP. The CDR3 is 16 amino acids.

V and J are TRBV24-1 and TRBJ2-2; TRBD2 might be the D (5 bases). The CDR3 is made up of 14 amino acids. V was clipped by 1 base and J by 3 bases, with 5 bases between them. Germline assignment: CDR1 KGHDR and CDR2 SFDVKD. In DNA, the CDR3 is TGTGCCACCAGTGATTTACTAGACACCGGGGAGCTGTTTTTT. Amino acid sequence: CATSDLLDTGELFF.

The rearrangement joins TRBV6-1 to TRBJ2-5; 8 bases align to TRBD2. There are 16 residues in the CDR3. With 3 bases clipped from V and 4 bases from J, the junction kept 10 bases outside the gene matches. Germline V gene lookup returns CDR1 MNHNS and CDR2 SASEGT. CDR3 in DNA: TGTGCCAGCAGTGATGGGATTTCGGGGGGGCGAGAGACCCAGTACTTC. The encoded protein is CASSDGISGGRETQYF.

This sequence joins TRBV10-2 and TRBJ2-6; 12 positions agree with TRBD2. Germline lookup yields CDR1 WSHSY and CDR2 SAAADI. The CDR3 loop spans 18 amino acids. Unmatched junction bases numbered 4, after V lost 3 bases and J lost 1 base. The CDR3: CASSDLAGGPSGANVLTF. In DNA, the CDR3 is TGCGCCAGCAGTGACCTAGCGGGGGGGCCTTCTGGGGCCAACGTCCTGACTTTC.

The V call is TRBV9, the J call TRBJ2-5; 14 bases align to TRBD2. Germline V CDR1 and CDR2: SGDLS, YYNGEE. The CDR3 consists of 17 residues. The V gene end was trimmed by 2 bases and the J gene end by 2 bases; junction bases not matched to a gene: 5. In nucleotides, the CDR3 is TGTGCCAGCAGCGTTGGACTAGCGGGGGGCCTACAAGAGACCCAGTACTTC. It codes for CASSVGLAGGLQETQYF.

This chain uses TRBV7-6 with TRBJ1-2; tentative D call: TRBD1 (6 bases). Germline V lookup: CDR1 SGHVS, CDR2 FNYEAQ. The V end lost 0 bases, the J end lost 6 bases, and 11 bases lay between the germline ends. This CDR3 has 14 amino acids. Here the CDR3 reads CASSLARQDNGYTF. In DNA form, the CDR3 reads TGTGCCAGCAGCTTAGCTCGACAGGATAATGGCTACACCTTC.

The chain joins TRBV9 to TRBJ2-1; 8 positions match TRBD2. CDR1 and CDR2 (germline): SGDLS, YYNGEE. The CDR3 has 14 amino acids. The trim removed 1 base at V and 5 bases at J, leaving 2 bases unmatched. CDR3 nucleotides: TGTGCCAGCAGCGTAATTAGCGGGAACAATGAGCAGTTCTTC. Amino acids: CASSVISGNNEQFF.

This clone came up once. V is TRBV19 and J is TRBJ1-1; D is uncertain. The V end lost 5 bases, the J end lost 5 bases, and 9 bases lay between the germline ends. The CDR3 consists of 12 residues. From germline, CDR1 is LNHDA and CDR2 SQIVND (reference sequence). CDR3: CASSGPYTEAFF. DNA of the CDR3: TGTGCCAGTAGTGGGCCGTATACTGAAGCTTTCTTT.